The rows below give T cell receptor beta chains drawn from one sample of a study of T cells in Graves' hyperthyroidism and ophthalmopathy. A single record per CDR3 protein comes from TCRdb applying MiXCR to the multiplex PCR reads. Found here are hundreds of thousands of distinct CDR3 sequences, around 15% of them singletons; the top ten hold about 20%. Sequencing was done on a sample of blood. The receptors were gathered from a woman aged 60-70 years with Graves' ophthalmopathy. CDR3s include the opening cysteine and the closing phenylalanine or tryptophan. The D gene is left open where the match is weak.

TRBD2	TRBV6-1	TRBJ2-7	CASSSPGGGAGEQYF
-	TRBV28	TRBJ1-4	CASSRTGSNEKLFF
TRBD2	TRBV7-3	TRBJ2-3	CASSLTSGGRAIADTQYF
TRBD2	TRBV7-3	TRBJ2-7	CASRRVLAGTCGEQYF
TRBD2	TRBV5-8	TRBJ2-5	CASSPLAGPETQYF
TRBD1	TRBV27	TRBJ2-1	CASRHDRASNEQFF
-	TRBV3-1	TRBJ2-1	CASSRDRGEQFF
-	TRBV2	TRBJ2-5	CASSGQPQETQYF
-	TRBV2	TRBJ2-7	CASSADYHYEQYF
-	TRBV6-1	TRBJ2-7	CASSEVESHEQYF
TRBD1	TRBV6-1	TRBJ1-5	CASSVRGTGSNQPQHF
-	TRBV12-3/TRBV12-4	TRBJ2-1	CASTPPGLRLNEQFF
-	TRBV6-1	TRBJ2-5	CATGGRQGETQYF
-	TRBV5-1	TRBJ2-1	CASSFPPDEQFF